These T cell receptor beta chains were read from a single sample in a study of T cell changes during pregnancy in multiple sclerosis. Some clones are missing from TCRdb's copy, which holds only in-frame ones; the method was immunoSEQ multiplex PCR. Altogether roughly 100,000 clones are present, over 75% being singletons, with the ten largest covering roughly 0.79%. The sequencing used peripheral blood, collected in the second trimester of pregnancy. The receptors shown here come from a female donor in good health, enrolled as a control in a pregnancy study. The CDR3 runs from the conserved cysteine through the conserved F or W. A D gene is named only where the DNA matches it firmly.

>TRBV6-1|-|TRBJ1-4
CASSEVAAVREKLFF
TGTGCCAGCAGTGAAGTGGCGGCAGTTCGGGAAAAACTGTTTTTT
>TRBV30|TRBD1|TRBJ1-3
CAWSPRTGSSGNTIYF
TGTGCCTGGAGCCCTCGGACAGGGAGCTCTGGAAACACCATATATTTT
>TRBV5-6|TRBD2|TRBJ2-6
CASSTQTSGTSGANVLTF
TGTGCCAGCAGCACCCAGACTAGCGGGACTTCTGGGGCCAACGTCCTGACTTTC
>TRBV7-9|-|TRBJ2-7
CASSFRTYEQYF
TGTGCCAGCAGCTTCAGAACCTACGAGCAGTACTTC
>TRBV7-6|-|TRBJ2-3
CASSSTDTQYF
TGTGCCAGCAGCTCGACAGATACGCAGTATTTT
>TRBV18|TRBD1|TRBJ1-1
CASSPPDRGGSEAFF
TGTGCCAGCTCACCACCGGACAGGGGGGGGTCTGAAGCTTTCTTT
>TRBV11-2|-|TRBJ2-7
CASSLDRDYEQYF
TGTGCCAGCAGCTTAGACAGGGACTACGAGCAGTACTTC
>TRBV30|TRBD1|TRBJ1-3
CAWRRGQSSGNTIYF
TGTGCCTGGAGGCGGGGACAGTCTTCTGGAAACACCATATATTTT
>TRBV18|TRBD1|TRBJ1-2
CASSPGDRDGYGYTF
TGTGCCAGCTCACCGGGGGACAGGGATGGCTATGGCTACACCTTC
>TRBV6-6|-|TRBJ1-1
CASSDIGLSTEAFF
TGTGCCAGCAGTGACATCGGATTGAGCACTGAAGCTTTCTTT
>TRBV20-1|TRBD1|TRBJ1-2
CSADRVGYTF
TGCAGTGCTGACAGGGTGGGCTACACCTTC
>TRBV19|-|TRBJ1-1
CASSINYPRLNTEAFF
TGTGCCAGTAGTATAAACTATCCCCGTCTGAACACTGAAGCTTTCTTT
>TRBV6-1|-|TRBJ1-1
CASSERDLGAFF
TGTGCCAGCAGTGAACGGGATCTGGGGGCTTTCTTT
>TRBV7-9|-|TRBJ1-4
CASSPPAQGYNEKLFF
TGTGCCAGCAGCCCCCCGGCGCAGGGCTATAATGAAAAACTGTTTTTT
>TRBV28|TRBD1|TRBJ1-4
CASSLGTGSYEKLFF
TGTGCCAGCAGTTTAGGGACAGGATCCTATGAAAAACTGTTTTTT
>TRBV27|-|TRBJ1-6
CASLVSGTMNSPLHF
TGTGCCAGCTTGGTTTCCGGGACAATGAATTCACCCCTCCACTTT
>TRBV7-2|TRBD1|TRBJ1-5
CASSLAGTGGPPQHF
TGTGCCAGCAGCTTAGCGGGGACAGGGGGCCCGCCCCAGCATTTT
>TRBV10-1|TRBD2|TRBJ2-3
CASSEGPSGVTDTQYF
TGCGCCAGCAGTGAAGGTCCTAGCGGGGTTACAGATACGCAGTATTTT
>TRBV5-1|-|TRBJ1-4
CASSATATNEKLFF
TGCGCCAGCAGCGCGACAGCAACTAATGAAAAACTGTTTTTT
>TRBV11-2|-|TRBJ1-3
CASSSSGGNTIYF
TGTGCCAGCAGCTCCTCCGGGGGAAACACCATATATTTT
>TRBV5-1|TRBD2|TRBJ2-7
CASSLSREASYEQYF
TGCGCCAGCAGCTTGTCGCGGGAGGCCTCCTACGAGCAGTACTTC